The 18 T cell receptor beta chains presented below share a single source sample, sequenced in a study of blood T cell repertoires in COVID-19. Generated by immunoSEQ multiplex PCR, the TCRdb table keeps only in-frame clones and is missing some. Among 130,000 to 150,000 clones, approximately 89% were seen once, and the ten largest hold roughly 1.5%. The sequencing input was peripheral blood. The origin of the receptors is a human donor in a cohort sampled during active COVID-19.

The CDR3 is CASSFHGDAQYF. The CDR3 bases are TGTGCCAGCAGCTTCCACGGGGATGCGCAGTATTTT. This chain joins TRBV11-2 and TRBJ2-3; tentatively, D is TRBD2 (5 bases). Trimming removed 3 bases from V and 10 bases from J, with 11 bases in between. The CDR3 totals 12 residues. From germline, CDR1 is SGHAT and CDR2 FQNNGV.

A few counts support this clone. Here the CDR3 reads CASSNRDGTETQYF. CDR3 nucleotides: TGTGCCAGCTCAAACAGGGACGGGACGGAGACCCAGTACTTC. The rearrangement links TRBV27 to TRBJ2-5; D perhaps matches TRBD1 (6 bases). Trimming removed 8 bases at V and 5 bases at J, with 18 bases between. Germline V gene lookup returns CDR1 MNHEY and CDR2 SMNVEV (reference sequence). This CDR3 has 14 residues.

This sequence joins TRBV5-1 and TRBJ1-2; D may be TRBD1 (5 bases). Germline V gives CDR1 SGHRS, CDR2 YFSETQ. The CDR3 length is 16 residues. V shed 3 bases and J shed 1 base, with 16 bases lying between them. CDR3 loop: CASSSEGHNLNYGYTF. The CDR3 coding sequence is TGCGCCAGCAGCTCGGAAGGACATAACCTTAACTATGGCTACACCTTC.

The J gene is TRBJ2-2, the V gene TRBV2, with TRBD2 identical over 10 bases. After removal of 7 bases from V and 1 base from J, the junction contained 6 bases not matched to a gene. This CDR3 spans 16 amino acids. Germline lookup yields CDR1 SNHLY and CDR2 FYNNEI. CDR3 sequence reads: CASINPSGGNTGELFF. CDR3 DNA: TGTGCCAGCATTAATCCTAGCGGGGGGAACACCGGGGAGCTGTTTTTT.

The chain couples TRBV7-9 to TRBJ1-5; unclear D gene. The V end was cut by 5 bases, the J end by 0 bases, with 8 bases between. The CDR3 spans 14 residues. Germline values: CDR1 SEHNR, CDR2 FQNEAQ (reference sequence). CDR3 DNA sequence: TGTGCCAGCAGCCTCGACAATAGCAATCAGCCCCAGCATTTT. Its protein is CASSLDNSNQPQHF.

Points on this clone: Other nucleotide sequences in the sample specify the same CDR3. The V gene is TRBV7-9, the J gene TRBJ1-3; D call uncertain. Germline V gene data show CDR1 as SEHNR and CDR2 as FQNEAQ (reference sequence). The CDR3 consists of 14 residues. V was shortened by 5 bases and J by 0 bases, with 8 bases between the two germline ends. The CDR3 loop reads CASSPGVSGNTIYF. Here the CDR3 DNA reads TGTGCCAGCAGCCCGGGAGTCTCTGGAAACACCATATATTTT.

The chain carries TRBV29-1 and TRBJ1-2, with D tentatively TRBD1 (5 bases). Trimming took off 1 base at V and 8 bases at J, with 14 bases between the two ends. Looked up from germline, CDR1 is SQVTM and CDR2 is ANQGSEA. The CDR3 contains 13 residues. The CDR3 protein is CSVEGRGTGGYTF. The CDR3 region has the DNA TGCAGCGTTGAAGGTCGGGGGACGGGAGGCTACACCTTC.

V is TRBV19 and J is TRBJ2-7, with TRBD1 matching over 8 bases. The length of the CDR3 is 13 residues. Germline CDR1 LNHDA, CDR2 SQIVND (reference sequence). With 7 bases clipped from V and 2 bases from J, the junction kept 4 bases outside the gene matches. The CDR3 sequence: CASTGTGPYEQYF. The CDR3 DNA follows: TGTGCCAGTACCGGGACAGGTCCCTACGAGCAGTACTTC.

This chain links TRBV27 with TRBJ1-4, with TRBD1 as a possible D gene (5 bases). Looked up from germline, CDR1 is MNHEY and CDR2 is SMNVEV (reference sequence). The V gene lost 3 bases and the J gene lost 8 bases, with 13 bases spanning the gap. This CDR3 comprises 14 residues. CDR3 sequence reads: CASSFKGKGEKLFF. CDR3 in DNA: TGTGCCAGCAGTTTTAAGGGGAAGGGAGAAAAACTGTTTTTT.

The chain employs TRBV7-6 and TRBJ2-6, with D possibly TRBD2 on 7 matching bases. V was cut by 1 base and J by 1 base, with 17 bases left in between. The CDR3 length is 19 residues. The germline V gene has CDR1 SGHVS and CDR2 FNYEAQ. CDR3: CASSLVPRGGLSGANVLTF. DNA of the CDR3: TGTGCCAGCAGCTTAGTTCCGCGCGGGGGCCTTTCTGGGGCCAACGTCCTGACTTTC.

A single count supports this clone. The chain combines TRBV10-3 with TRBJ2-2; 7 positions match TRBD2. The CDR3 is 12 amino acids. V shed 4 bases and J 9 bases; nucleotides not matched to a gene: 2. Per germline, CDR1 ENHRY and CDR2 SYGVKD. The CDR3 spells CAISGGGRELFF. The CDR3 DNA sequence: TGTGCCATCAGTGGGGGGGGACGGGAGCTGTTTTTT.

The chain is built from TRBV9 and TRBJ2-1; TRBD1 agrees at 8 bases. V was clipped by 3 bases and J by 4 bases; unmatched bases: 6. The CDR3 sequence is 15 residues long. Germline lookup yields CDR1 SGDLS and CDR2 YYNGEE. CDR3 nucleotides: TGTGCCAGCAGCGATTCCGGGACAGGTTACAATGAGCAGTTCTTC. This translates into CASSDSGTGYNEQFF. The whole variable domain, filled in from reference TRBV9 and TRBJ2-1, reads DSGVTQTPKHLITATGQRVTLRCSPRSGDLSVYWYQQSLDQGLQFLIQYYNGEERAKGNILERFSAQQFPDLHSELNLSSLELGDSALYFCASSDSGTGYNEQFFGPGTRLTVL.

The gene calls are TRBV5-1 and TRBJ2-1, with 9 bases identical to TRBD1. V lost 0 bases, J lost 8 bases, and 6 bases stayed unmatched. The CDR3 contains 15 residues. Germline CDR1 and CDR2: SGHRS and YFSETQ. The CDR3 region is CASSLDGQGFDEQFF. The CDR3 bases are TGCGCCAGCAGCTTGGATGGACAGGGGTTCGATGAGCAGTTCTTC. Full variable domain (outside the CDR3, taken from reference TRBV5-1 and TRBJ2-1): KAGVTQTPRYLIKTRGQQVTLSCSPISGHRSVSWYQQTPGQGLQFLFEYFSETQRNKGNFPGRFSGRQFSNSRSEMNVSTLELGDSALYLCASSLDGQGFDEQFFGPGTRLTVL.

The DNA of the CDR3 is TGTGCCAGCAGCTTCAGACCGGGAGTCAGCTATAATTCACCCCTCCACTTT. This translates into CASSFRPGVSYNSPLHF. The chain employs TRBV5-6 and TRBJ1-6; D is unresolved. Germline V CDR1 and CDR2: SGHDT, YYEEEE. This CDR3 has 17 residues. Trimming removed 2 bases from V and 3 bases from J, with 15 bases in between. Supplemented by reference TRBV5-6 and TRBJ1-6, the full variable domain reads DAGVTQSPTHLIKTRGQQVTLRCSPKSGHDTVSWYQQALGQGPQFIFQYYEEEERQRGNFPDRFSGHQFPNYSSELNVNALLLGDSALYLCASSFRPGVSYNSPLHFGNGTRLTVT.

The rearrangement uses TRBV7-2 and TRBJ2-1, with a possible D match to TRBD1 (5 bases). The CDR3 extends over 16 amino acids. Germline CDR1 SGHTA, CDR2 FQGNSA. The ends were cut back, 0 bases at V and 4 bases at J, with 13 bases in the middle. In nucleotides, the CDR3 is TGTGCCAGCAGCTTAGCGGGGCTAGGGTCATACAATGAGCAGTTCTTC. Translating gives CASSLAGLGSYNEQFF.

The V call is TRBV5-1, the J call TRBJ2-5, with 10 bases matching TRBD2. Germline CDR1 is SGHRS and CDR2 is YFSETQ. J lost 5 bases, V lost 2 bases, and 6 bases had no gene match. This CDR3 comprises 15 residues. CDR3 in DNA: TGCGCCAGCAGCTTATTAAGCGGGGGGGATGAGACCCAGTACTTC. It yields the protein CASSLLSGGDETQYF.

This clone is a singleton in its sample. The chain carries TRBV6-1 and TRBJ2-5; D not certain. Trimming left V 0 bases short and J 5 bases short, with 10 bases between. CDR1 is MNHNS, CDR2 SASEGT, per germline. This CDR3 is built from 14 residues. The DNA for the CDR3 is TGTGCCAGCAGTGAAGCGTGGGCAGTGGAGACCCAGTACTTC. Residues: CASSEAWAVETQYF.

The rearrangement joins TRBV11-3 to TRBJ2-7; no firm D call. The germline CDR1 and CDR2 sequences are SGHNT and YENEEA. This CDR3 has 11 residues. Trimming took 3 bases from V and 7 from J, leaving 7 bases between them. CDR3 sequence: CASSFGREQYF. Here the CDR3 DNA reads TGTGCCAGCAGCTTCGGTCGTGAGCAGTACTTC.